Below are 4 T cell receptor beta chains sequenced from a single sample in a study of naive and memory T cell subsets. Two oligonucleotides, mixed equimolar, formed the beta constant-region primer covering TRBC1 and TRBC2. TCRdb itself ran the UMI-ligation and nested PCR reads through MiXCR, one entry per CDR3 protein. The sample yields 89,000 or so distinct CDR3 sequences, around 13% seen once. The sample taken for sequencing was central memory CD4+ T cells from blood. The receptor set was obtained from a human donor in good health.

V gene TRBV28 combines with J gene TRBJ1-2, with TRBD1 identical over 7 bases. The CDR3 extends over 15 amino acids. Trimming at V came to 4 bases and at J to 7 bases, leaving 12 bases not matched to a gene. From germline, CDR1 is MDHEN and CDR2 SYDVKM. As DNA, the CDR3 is TGTGCCAGCAGTTCGTCGACAGGGAAGTTAAGTGGCTACACCTTC. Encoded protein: CASSSSTGKLSGYTF.

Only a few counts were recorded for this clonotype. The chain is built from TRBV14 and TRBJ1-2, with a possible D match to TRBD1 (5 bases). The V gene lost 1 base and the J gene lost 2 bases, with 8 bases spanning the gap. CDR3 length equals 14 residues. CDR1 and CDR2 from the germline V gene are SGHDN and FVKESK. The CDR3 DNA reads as TGTGCCAGCAGCCAAGTAGGGGCGAACTATGGCTACACCTTC. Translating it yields CASSQVGANYGYTF.

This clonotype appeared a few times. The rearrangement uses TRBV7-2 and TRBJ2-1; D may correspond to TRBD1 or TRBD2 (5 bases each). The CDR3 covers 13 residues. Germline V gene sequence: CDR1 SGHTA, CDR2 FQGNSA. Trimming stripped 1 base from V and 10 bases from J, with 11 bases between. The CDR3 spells CASSLENWGEQFF. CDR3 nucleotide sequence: TGTGCCAGCAGCTTAGAGAATTGGGGGGAGCAGTTCTTC.

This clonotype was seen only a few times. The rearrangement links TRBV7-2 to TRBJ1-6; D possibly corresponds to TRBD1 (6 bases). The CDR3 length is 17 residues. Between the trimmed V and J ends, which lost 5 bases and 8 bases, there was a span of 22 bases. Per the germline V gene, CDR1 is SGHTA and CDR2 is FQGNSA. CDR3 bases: TGTGCCAGCAGCCTTGTTTGGGGGGCCCGGGAAGATTCACCCCTCCACTTT. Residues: CASSLVWGAREDSPLHF.